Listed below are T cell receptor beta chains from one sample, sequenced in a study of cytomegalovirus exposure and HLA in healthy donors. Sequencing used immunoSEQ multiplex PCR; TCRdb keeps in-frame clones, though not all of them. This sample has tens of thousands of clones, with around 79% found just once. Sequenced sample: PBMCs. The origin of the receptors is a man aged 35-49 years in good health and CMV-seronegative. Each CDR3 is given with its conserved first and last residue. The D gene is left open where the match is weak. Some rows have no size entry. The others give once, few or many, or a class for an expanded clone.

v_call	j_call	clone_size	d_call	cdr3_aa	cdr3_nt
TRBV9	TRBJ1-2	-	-	CASSVGAGLHGYTF	TGTGCCAGCAGCGTAGGTGCAGGGCTACACGGCTACACCTTC
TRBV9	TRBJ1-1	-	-	CASSERGMRTEAFF	TGTGCCAGCAGCGAACGGGGAATGCGCACTGAAGCTTTCTTT
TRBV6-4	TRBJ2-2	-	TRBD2	CASSESSGAGELFF	TGTGCCAGCAGTGAAAGTAGCGGGGCCGGGGAGCTGTTTTTT
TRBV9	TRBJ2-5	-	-	CASSPGGRGGETQYF	TGTGCCAGCAGCCCTGGGGGCAGGGGCGGGGAGACCCAGTACTTC
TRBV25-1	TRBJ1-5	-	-	CASSEGGGYQPQHF	TGTGCCAGCAGTGAGGGGGGAGGATATCAGCCCCAGCATTTT
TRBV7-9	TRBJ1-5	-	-	CASSLANTAVNQPQHF	TGTGCCAGCAGCTTAGCGAACACAGCTGTCAATCAGCCCCAGCATTTT
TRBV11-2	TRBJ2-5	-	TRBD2	CASSPTGGEETQYF	TGTGCCAGCAGCCCCACGGGAGGGGAAGAGACCCAGTACTTC
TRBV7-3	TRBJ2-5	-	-	CASSRTYQETQYF	TGTGCCAGCAGCCGGACATACCAAGAGACCCAGTACTTC
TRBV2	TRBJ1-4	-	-	CASSDQATNEKLFF	TGTGCCAGCAGTGACCAGGCAACTAATGAAAAACTGTTTTTT
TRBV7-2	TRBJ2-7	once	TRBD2	CASSFGALAGEYEQYF	TGTGCCAGCAGCTTCGGTGCACTAGCGGGAGAGTACGAGCAGTACTTC
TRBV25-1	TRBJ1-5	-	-	CASSWGSYNQPQHF	TGTGCCAGCAGTTGGGGCAGCTACAATCAGCCCCAGCATTTT
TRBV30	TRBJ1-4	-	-	CAWSVLEKLFF	TGTGCCTGGAGTGTACTCGAAAAACTGTTTTTT
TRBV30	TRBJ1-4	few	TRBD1	CAWSPTGVWEKLFF	TGTGCCTGGAGTCCGACAGGGGTGTGGGAAAAACTGTTTTTT
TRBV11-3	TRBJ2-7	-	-	CASSLVGGESSRLSSYEQYF	TGTGCCAGCAGCTTAGTAGGGGGGGAGTCGAGTCGGTTGAGCTCCTACGAGCAGTACTTC
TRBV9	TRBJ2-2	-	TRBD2	CASSAGLAGSGELFF	TGTGCCAGCAGCGCGGGACTAGCGGGTTCTGGGGAGCTGTTTTTT
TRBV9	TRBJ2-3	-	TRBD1	CASSGQGASDTQYF	TGTGCCAGCAGCGGACAGGGAGCGTCAGATACGCAGTATTTT
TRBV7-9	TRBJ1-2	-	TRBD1	CASSPGGQGNNYGYTF	TGTGCCAGCAGCCCTGGTGGACAGGGTAATAACTATGGCTACACCTTC
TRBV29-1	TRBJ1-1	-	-	CSDGRFNTEAFF	TGCAGCGATGGGAGGTTCAACACTGAAGCTTTCTTT
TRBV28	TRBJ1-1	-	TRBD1	CASRWTGSYTEAFF	TGTGCCAGCAGGTGGACAGGGTCGTACACTGAAGCTTTCTTT
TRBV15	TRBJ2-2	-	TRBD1	CATSTDRGLTGELFF	TGTGCCACCAGCACCGACAGGGGGCTCACCGGGGAGCTGTTTTTT
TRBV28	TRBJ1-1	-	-	CASPPAGEGTEAFF	TGTGCCAGCCCGCCAGCGGGTGAGGGAACTGAAGCTTTCTTT
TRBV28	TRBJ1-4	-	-	CASSSRTRGNEKLFF	TGTGCCAGCAGTTCCCGGACAAGGGGTAATGAAAAACTGTTTTTT
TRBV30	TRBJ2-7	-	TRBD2	CAWSAASGAPHEQYF	TGTGCCTGGAGCGCGGCTAGCGGGGCCCCCCACGAGCAGTACTTC
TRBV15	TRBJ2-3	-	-	CATSRGITDTTDTQYF	TGTGCCACCAGCAGAGGGATAACAGACACCACAGATACGCAGTATTTT
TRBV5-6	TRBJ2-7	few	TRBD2	CASSLGTSGTYEQYF	TGTGCCAGCAGCTTGGGGACTAGCGGTACCTACGAGCAGTACTTC
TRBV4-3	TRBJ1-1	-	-	CASSRKQPMNTEAFF	TGCGCCAGCAGCCGAAAACAGCCTATGAACACTGAAGCTTTCTTT